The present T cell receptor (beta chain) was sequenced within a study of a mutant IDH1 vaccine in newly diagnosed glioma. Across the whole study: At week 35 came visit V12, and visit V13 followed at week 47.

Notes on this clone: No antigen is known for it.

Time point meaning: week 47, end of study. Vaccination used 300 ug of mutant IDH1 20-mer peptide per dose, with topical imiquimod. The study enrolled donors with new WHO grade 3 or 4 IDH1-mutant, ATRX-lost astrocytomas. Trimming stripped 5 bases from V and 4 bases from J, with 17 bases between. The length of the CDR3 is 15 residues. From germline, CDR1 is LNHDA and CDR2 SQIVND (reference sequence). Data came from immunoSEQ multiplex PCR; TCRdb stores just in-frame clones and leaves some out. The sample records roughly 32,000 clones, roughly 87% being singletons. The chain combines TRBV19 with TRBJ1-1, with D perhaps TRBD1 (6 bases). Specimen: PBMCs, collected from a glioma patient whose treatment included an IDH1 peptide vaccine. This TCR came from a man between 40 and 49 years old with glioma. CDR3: CASSHPRGAPTEAFF. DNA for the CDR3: TGTGCCAGTAGTCACCCACGGGGGGCTCCCACTGAAGCTTTCTTT.